This T cell receptor (beta chain) was recorded in a study of CD8 T cells in Susac syndrome. Reverse transcription of about 0.5 to 1 ug RNA used random hexamers. TCRdb independently ran MiXCR on the immunoSEQ multiplex PCR reads; one entry per CDR3 protein. The sample consists of approximately 150,000 distinct CDR3 sequences, under 95% of them appearing once. CDR1 GTSNPN and CDR2 SVGIG come from the germline V gene (reference sequence). The V gene lost 4 bases and the J gene lost 7 bases, with 8 bases spanning the gap. The CDR3 runs 11 residues. This receptor was identified in a human donor with multiple sclerosis. The rearrangement links TRBV30 to TRBJ2-1; a possible D gene is TRBD2 (5 bases). The sample comprised CD4+ T cells from PBMCs. CDR3 nucleotide sequence: TGTGCCTGGACTGAGGGAAATGAGCAGTTCTTC. Amino acid sequence: CAWTEGNEQFF.